This T cell receptor beta chain was recorded in a study of beta chain features in type 1 diabetes. cDNA synthesis used the whole RNA isolate, giving expressed TCRB sequences. TCRdb's copy holds only in-frame clones and misses some; the assay was immunoSEQ multiplex PCR. There are 300,000 to 400,000 clones in the sample; roughly 14% occur only once, and 0.015% lies in the top ten. As regards this clone: As yet, its antigen is unknown.

Germline assignment: CDR1 SEHNR and CDR2 FQNEAQ (reference sequence). This CDR3 spans 14 amino acids. Trimming took 5 bases from V and 4 from J, leaving 14 bases between them. Study outcomes and limitations: Moderate yet significant TCRB CDR3 shortening was seen in Type 1 diabetes patients in all four CD4+ subsets.

Sequencing was carried out using naive CD4+ T cells from blood. The receptor's source is a woman aged 18-29 years with type 1 diabetes. This chain uses TRBV7-9 with TRBJ1-2, with D hard to call. The CDR3 DNA sequence: TGTGCCAGCAGCCAGGAGGGATTTGGCTATGGCTACACCTTC. Protein product: CASSQEGFGYGYTF.